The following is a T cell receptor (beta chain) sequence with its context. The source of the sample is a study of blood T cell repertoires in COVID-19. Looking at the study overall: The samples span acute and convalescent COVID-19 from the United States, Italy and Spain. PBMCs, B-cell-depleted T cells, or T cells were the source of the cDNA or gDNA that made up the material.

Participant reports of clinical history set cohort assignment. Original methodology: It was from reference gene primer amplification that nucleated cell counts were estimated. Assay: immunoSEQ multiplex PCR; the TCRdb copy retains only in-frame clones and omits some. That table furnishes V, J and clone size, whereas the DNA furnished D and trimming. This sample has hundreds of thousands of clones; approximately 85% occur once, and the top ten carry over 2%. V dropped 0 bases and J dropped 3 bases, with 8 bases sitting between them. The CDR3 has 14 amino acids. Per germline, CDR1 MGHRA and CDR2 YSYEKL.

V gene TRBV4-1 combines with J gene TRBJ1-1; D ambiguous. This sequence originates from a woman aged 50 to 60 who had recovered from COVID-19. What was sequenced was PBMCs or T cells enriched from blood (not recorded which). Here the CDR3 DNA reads TGCGCCAGCAGCCAAGATATTCTGTACACTGAAGCTTTCTTT. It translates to CASSQDILYTEAFF.